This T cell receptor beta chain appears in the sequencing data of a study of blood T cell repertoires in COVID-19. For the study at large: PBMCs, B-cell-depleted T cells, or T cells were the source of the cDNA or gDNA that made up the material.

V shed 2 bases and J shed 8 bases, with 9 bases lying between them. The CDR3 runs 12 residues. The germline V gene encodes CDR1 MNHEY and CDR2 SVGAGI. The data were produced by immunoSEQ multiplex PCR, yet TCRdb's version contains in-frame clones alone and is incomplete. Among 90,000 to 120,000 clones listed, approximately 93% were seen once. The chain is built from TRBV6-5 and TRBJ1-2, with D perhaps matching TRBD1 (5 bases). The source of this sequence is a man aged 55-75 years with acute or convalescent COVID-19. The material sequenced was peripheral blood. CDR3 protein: CASSYRGGGYTF. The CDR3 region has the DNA TGTGCCAGCAGTTACAGGGGTGGAGGCTACACCTTC.